The 7 T cell receptor beta chains reported below all come from one sample, sequenced in a study of blood T cell repertoires in COVID-19. The protocol was immunoSEQ multiplex PCR, while the TCRdb copy is restricted to in-frame clones and leaves out a portion. The table has some 190,000 clones, more than 75% seen once. The sample comprised peripheral blood. These receptor sequences come from a person aged 65-85 years with COVID-19, enrolled during active disease.

V and J are TRBV19 and TRBJ1-4; 7 bases agree with TRBD1. Germline CDR1 is LNHDA and CDR2 is SQIVND (reference sequence). J lost 0 bases, V lost 7 bases, and 5 bases had no gene match. This CDR3 is 15 amino acids long. The CDR3 loop reads CASNPGTATNEKLFF. CDR3 in DNA: TGTGCCAGTAACCCCGGGACAGCAACTAATGAAAAACTGTTTTTT.

V gene TRBV7-9 combines with J gene TRBJ1-1; D possibly corresponds to TRBD1 (5 bases). CDR1 SEHNR and CDR2 FQNEAQ come from the germline V gene (reference sequence). The CDR3 consists of 13 residues. V was clipped by 1 base and J by 7 bases, with 10 bases between them. CDR3: CASSLGQFGEAFF. CDR3 DNA sequence: TGTGCCAGCAGCTTAGGACAGTTCGGTGAAGCTTTCTTT.

This clone was detected a few times. The chain employs TRBV5-4 and TRBJ1-6, with D possibly being TRBD1 (5 bases). Germline CDR1 reads SGHNT; CDR2 reads YYREEE (reference sequence). The CDR3 contains 15 residues. V lost 3 bases and J 14 bases, leaving 21 bases between the germline ends. CDR3 sequence reads: CASSWNQGPVRALHF. The CDR3 DNA reads as TGTGCCAGCAGCTGGAACCAGGGTCCAGTTCGAGCCCTCCACTTT.

The J gene is TRBJ1-4, the V gene TRBV5-5; D may be TRBD1 (6 bases). V lost 4 bases and J lost 3, with 16 bases in between. This CDR3 has 16 amino acids. Germline V gene data show CDR1 as SGHKS and CDR2 as YYEKEE (reference sequence). In DNA form, the CDR3 reads TGTGCCAGCAGCCTACAGGGTCAGCAGCCTAATGAAAAACTGTTTTTT. Translated: CASSLQGQQPNEKLFF.

J is TRBJ1-4 and V is TRBV18; D gene ambiguous. The CDR3 spans 16 residues. Looked up from germline, CDR1 is KGHSH and CDR2 is LQKENI. V gave up 3 bases and J gave up 1 base, with 12 bases separating them. CDR3 loop: CASSPLGRGTNEKLFF. CDR3 coding DNA: TGTGCCAGCTCACCGTTGGGCCGGGGAACTAATGAAAAACTGTTTTTT.

CDR3 sequence reads: CATSGRFRDRGNYGYTF. The DNA for the CDR3 is TGTGCCACCAGCGGGCGATTCCGGGACAGGGGTAACTATGGCTACACCTTC. The chain has TRBV15 and TRBJ1-2; 10 bases agree with TRBD1. The V gene end was trimmed by 5 bases and the J gene end by 1 base; junction bases not matched to a gene: 10. Per the germline V gene, CDR1 is LNHNV and CDR2 is YYDKDF (reference sequence). This CDR3 is built from 17 residues.

The J gene is TRBJ2-3, the V gene TRBV7-2; 14 positions match TRBD2. Germline trimming cut 5 bases from V and 4 bases from J; bases unmatched to any gene: 5. Germline-derived CDR1 and CDR2 are SGHTA and FQGNSA. This CDR3 contains 16 residues. The CDR3 sequence is CASSPQGLAGADTQYF. CDR3 sequence (DNA): TGTGCCAGCAGCCCACAGGGACTAGCGGGAGCAGATACGCAGTATTTT. The full variable domain, completed using reference TRBV7-2 and TRBJ2-3, is GAGVSQSPSNKVTEKGKDVELRCDPISGHTALYWYRQSLGQGLEFLIYFQGNSAPDKSGLPSDRFSAERTGGSVSTLTIQRTQQEDSAVYLCASSPQGLAGADTQYFGPGTRLTVL.